This T cell receptor (beta chain) originates from a study of identical twins. Study-level points and caveats: In drawing conclusions, the study used cross-sectional statistical analysis and did not follow the same donors.

TCRdb independently ran MiXCR on the 5' RACE reads; one entry per CDR3 protein. The table records roughly 570,000 distinct CDR3 sequences, more than 9% of them present only once. The CDR3 contains 14 residues. Germline CDR1 is KGHSH and CDR2 is LQKENI. V dropped 3 bases and J dropped 5; count of bases not matched to a gene: 6. In regard to this clonotype: Its antigen is as yet unknown.

A further study also used this sample, focusing on yellow fever vaccine responses in identical twins.

The source material was PBMCs. This receptor was identified in a woman aged 18-35 years in good health. The chain has TRBV18 and TRBJ2-5; TRBD1 matches at 7 bases. The CDR3 nucleotides are TGTGCCAGCTCACCGACGACAGGGTCGGAGACCCAGTACTTC. Translated, it gives CASSPTTGSETQYF.